This paragraph reports one T cell receptor beta chain. Methods used by the authors: Reference gene primer amplification gave nucleated cell count estimates. This table comes from immunoSEQ multiplex PCR, and its TCRdb copy is limited to in-frame clones, with some not included. Clone size and V and J calls were adopted from that table, with D and trimming inferred from the DNA. The repertoire holds around 700,000 clones, about 90% seen once, with about 0.24% in the top ten. This specimen comes from a study of blood T cell repertoires in COVID-19. Study-wide background: Specimens from acute and convalescent COVID-19 originated in the United States, Italy and Spain. T cells, B-cell-depleted T cells, or PBMCs provided the cDNA or gDNA that served as material.

The CDR3 runs to 17 residues. Trimming left V 2 bases short and J 2 bases short, with 19 bases between. Germline V gene sequence: CDR1 SGHRS, CDR2 YFSETQ. Material for sequencing was peripheral blood. The sequence was collected from a woman younger than 35 with acute or convalescent COVID-19. The J gene is TRBJ1-2, the V gene TRBV5-1; D perhaps matches TRBD1 (5 bases). In DNA, the CDR3 is TGCGCCAGCAGCTTTAGGACGACGTTTGCAGGGAACTATGGCTACACCTTC. Protein product: CASSFRTTFAGNYGYTF.